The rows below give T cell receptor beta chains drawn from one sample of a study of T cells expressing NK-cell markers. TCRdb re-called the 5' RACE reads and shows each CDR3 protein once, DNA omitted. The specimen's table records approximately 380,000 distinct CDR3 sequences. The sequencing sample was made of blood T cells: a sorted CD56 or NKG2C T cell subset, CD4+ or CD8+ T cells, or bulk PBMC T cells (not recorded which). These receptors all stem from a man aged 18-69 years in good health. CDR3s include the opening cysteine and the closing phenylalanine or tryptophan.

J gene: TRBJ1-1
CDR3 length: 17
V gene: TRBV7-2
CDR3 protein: CASSLGPTGGSSTEAFF

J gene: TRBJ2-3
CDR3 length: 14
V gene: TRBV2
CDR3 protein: CASSGDGYTDTQYF

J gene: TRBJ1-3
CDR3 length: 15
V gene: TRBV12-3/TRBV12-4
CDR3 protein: CVSRLAGTTGNTIYF

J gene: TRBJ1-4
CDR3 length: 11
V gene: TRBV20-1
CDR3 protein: CSAVSGWKLFF

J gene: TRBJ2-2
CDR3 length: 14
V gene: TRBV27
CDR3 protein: CASSLSSGSGELFF

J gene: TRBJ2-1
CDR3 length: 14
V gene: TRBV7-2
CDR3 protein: CASSLGTVYDEQFF

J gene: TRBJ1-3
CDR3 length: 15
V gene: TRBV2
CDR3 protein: CASRRGFEAGNTIYF

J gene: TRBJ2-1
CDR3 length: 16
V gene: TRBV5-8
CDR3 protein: CASSLAKGTRGNEQFF

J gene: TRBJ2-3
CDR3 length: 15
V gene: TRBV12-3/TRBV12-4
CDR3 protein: CASRSFEVGTDTQYF

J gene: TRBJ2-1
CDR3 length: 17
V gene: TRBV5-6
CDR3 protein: CASSFSGGGTFYNEQFF

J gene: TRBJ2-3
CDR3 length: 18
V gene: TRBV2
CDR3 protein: CASRPRLPRGRDTDTQYF

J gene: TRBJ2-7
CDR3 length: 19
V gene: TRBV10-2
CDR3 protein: CASSESWSSGGPRDIEQYF

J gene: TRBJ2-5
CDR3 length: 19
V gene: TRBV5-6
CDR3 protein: CASSLVKWTSGGIQETQYF

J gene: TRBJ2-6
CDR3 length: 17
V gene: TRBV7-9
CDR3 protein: CASSLGAKTSWANVLTF

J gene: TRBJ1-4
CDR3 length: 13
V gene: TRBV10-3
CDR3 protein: CAISGRLNEKLFF

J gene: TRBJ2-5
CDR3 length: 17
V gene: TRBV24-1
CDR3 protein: CATSDPGLAGGKETQYF

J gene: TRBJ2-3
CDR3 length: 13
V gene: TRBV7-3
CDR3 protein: CASSVGIANTQYF

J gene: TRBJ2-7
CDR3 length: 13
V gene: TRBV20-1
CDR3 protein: CSAGGTGGYEQYF

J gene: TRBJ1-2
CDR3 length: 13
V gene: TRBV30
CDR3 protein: CAWSVAGVYGYTF

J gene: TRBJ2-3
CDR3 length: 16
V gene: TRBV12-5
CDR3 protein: CASGVGQGEVTDTQYF

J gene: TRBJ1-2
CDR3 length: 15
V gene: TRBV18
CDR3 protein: CASSSSGRGRDGYTF

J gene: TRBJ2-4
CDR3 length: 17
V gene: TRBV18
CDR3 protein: CASSPVPGTAAKNIQYF

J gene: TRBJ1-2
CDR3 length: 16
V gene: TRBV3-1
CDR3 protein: CASSQVAGGLNYGYTF

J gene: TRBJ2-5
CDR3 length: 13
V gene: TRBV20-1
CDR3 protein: CSATTLAEETQYF

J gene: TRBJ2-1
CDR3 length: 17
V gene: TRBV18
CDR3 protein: CASSPDRASLSRNEQFF

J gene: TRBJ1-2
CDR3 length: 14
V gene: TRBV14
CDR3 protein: CASSQDRRSYGYTF

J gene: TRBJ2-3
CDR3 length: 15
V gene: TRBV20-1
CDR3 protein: CSARILSTSTDTQYF

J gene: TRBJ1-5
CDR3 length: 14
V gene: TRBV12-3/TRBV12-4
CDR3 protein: CASSDGHSNQPQHF

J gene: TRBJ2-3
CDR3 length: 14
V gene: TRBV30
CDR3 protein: CAWSSSSSTDTQYF

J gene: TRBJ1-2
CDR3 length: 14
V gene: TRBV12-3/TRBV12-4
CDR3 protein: CASSFWGKKNGYTF

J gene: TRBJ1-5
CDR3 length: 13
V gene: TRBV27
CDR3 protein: CASSGRYNQPQHF

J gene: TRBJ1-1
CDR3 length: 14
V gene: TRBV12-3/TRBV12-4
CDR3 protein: CASSFGGADTEAFF

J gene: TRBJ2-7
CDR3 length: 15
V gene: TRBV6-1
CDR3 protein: CASSIDLRSSYEQYF

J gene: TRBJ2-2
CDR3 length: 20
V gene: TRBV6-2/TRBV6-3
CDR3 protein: CASSYPRRLAGGTNTGELFF

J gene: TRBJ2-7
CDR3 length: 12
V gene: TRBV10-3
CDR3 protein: CATGRTNYEQYF

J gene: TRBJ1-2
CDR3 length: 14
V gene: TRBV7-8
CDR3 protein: CASSLVGQSGGYTF

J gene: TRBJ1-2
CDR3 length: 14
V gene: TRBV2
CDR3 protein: CASSRDRAFYGYTF

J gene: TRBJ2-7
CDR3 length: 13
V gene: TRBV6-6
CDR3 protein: CASSYTNRDEQYF

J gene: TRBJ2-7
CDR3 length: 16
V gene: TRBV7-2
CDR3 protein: CASSLGLAGTAYEQYF

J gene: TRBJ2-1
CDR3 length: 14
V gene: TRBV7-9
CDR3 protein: CASTRGGALNEQFF

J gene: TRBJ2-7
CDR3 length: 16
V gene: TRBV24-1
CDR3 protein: CATSDPSRTGTYEQYF

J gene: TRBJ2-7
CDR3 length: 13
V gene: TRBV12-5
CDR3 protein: CASGPGPNYEQYF

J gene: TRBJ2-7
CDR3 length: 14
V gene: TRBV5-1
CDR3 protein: CASKTSEFSYEQYF

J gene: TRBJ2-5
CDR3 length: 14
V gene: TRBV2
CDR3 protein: CASSDGPLFPGPIF

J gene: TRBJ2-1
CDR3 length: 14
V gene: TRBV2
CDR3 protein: CASNAFRAPNEQFF

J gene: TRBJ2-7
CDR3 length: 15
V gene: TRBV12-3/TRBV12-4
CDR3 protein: CASKSTGGATYEQYF

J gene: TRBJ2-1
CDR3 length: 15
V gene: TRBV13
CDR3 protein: CASSLGVPSGNEQFF

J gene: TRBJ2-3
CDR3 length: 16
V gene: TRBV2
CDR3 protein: CATQRTSGGRTDTQYF

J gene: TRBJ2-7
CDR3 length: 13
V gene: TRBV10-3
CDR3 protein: CAISLMSSYEQYF

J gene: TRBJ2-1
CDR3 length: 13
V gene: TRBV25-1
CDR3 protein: CASSPSGRNEQFF

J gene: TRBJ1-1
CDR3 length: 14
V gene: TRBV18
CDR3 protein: CASFQTTGKSKAFF

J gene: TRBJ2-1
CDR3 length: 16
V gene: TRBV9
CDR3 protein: CASSGKGGLLYNEQFF

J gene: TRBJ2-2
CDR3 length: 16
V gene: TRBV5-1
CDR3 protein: CASSFPRQANTGELFF

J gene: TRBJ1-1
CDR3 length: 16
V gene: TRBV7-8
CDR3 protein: CASSLGVAGAGTEAFF

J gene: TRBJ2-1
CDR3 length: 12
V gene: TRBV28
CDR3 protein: CASRIGQGPKFF

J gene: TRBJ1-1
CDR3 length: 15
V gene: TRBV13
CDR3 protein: CASSRPGSPNTEAFF

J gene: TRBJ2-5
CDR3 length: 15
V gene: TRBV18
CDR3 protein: CASSPNRGPQETQYF

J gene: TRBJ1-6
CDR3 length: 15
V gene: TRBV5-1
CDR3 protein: CASSPTSTGLSPLHF

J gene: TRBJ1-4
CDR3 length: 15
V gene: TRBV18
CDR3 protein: CASSQIPSTNEKLFF